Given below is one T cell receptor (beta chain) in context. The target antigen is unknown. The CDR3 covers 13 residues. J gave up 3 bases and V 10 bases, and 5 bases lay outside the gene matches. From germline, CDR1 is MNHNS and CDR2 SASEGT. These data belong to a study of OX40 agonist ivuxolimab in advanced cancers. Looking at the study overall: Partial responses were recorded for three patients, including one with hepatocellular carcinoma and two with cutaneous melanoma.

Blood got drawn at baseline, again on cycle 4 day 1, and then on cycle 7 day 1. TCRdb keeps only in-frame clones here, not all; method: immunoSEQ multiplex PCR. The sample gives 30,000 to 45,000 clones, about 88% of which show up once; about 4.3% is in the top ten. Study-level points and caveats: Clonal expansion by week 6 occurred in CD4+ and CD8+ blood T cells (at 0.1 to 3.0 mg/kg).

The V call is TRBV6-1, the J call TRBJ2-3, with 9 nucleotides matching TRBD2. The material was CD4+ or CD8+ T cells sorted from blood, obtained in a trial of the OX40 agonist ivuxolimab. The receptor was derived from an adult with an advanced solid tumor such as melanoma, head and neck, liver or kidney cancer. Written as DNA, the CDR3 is TGTGCCACCAACCTAGCGGGGACAGATACGCAGTATTTT. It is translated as CATNLAGTDTQYF.